This entry describes one TCR beta chain. This CDR3 contains 16 residues. Germline lookup yields CDR1 SGHRS and CDR2 YFSETQ. The trim removed 0 bases at V and 4 bases at J, leaving 5 bases unmatched. The data originate from a study of cytomegalovirus exposure and HLA in healthy donors. Primers: 60 Vbeta forward and 13 Jbeta reverse. Generated by immunoSEQ multiplex PCR, the TCRdb table keeps only in-frame clones and is missing some. The table records tens of thousands of clones, about 80% of them present only once. Sequencing was done on a sample of PBMCs. The chain is built from TRBV5-1 and TRBJ2-5; 11 bases map to TRBD1. The origin of this receptor is a man aged 45-65 years in good health and CMV-seronegative. The CDR3 DNA follows: TGCGCCAGCAGCTTGGTGGGGACAGGGGGACGAGAGACCCAGTACTTC. Its translation: CASSLVGTGGRETQYF.